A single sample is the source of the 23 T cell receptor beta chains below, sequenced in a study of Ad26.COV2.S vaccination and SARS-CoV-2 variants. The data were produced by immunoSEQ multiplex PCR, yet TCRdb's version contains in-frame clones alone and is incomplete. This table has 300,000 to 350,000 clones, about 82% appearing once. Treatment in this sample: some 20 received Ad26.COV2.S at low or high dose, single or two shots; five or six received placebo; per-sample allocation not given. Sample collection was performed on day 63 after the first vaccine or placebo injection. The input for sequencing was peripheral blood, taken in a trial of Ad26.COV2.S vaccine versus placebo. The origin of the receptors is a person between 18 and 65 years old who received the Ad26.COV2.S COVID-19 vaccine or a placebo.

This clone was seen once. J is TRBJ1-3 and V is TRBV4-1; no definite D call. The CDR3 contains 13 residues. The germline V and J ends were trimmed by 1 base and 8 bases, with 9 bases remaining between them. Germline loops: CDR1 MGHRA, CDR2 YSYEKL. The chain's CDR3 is CASSQGNWDTIYF. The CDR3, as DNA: TGCGCCAGCAGCCAAGGGAATTGGGACACCATATATTTT.

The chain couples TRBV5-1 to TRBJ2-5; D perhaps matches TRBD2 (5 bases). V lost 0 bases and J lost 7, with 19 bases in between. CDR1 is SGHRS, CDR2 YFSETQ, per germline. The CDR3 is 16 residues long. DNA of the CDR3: TGCGCCAGCAGCTTGGCCGTGGCAGTACCCGCGGGGACCCAGTACTTC. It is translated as CASSLAVAVPAGTQYF.

The CDR3 nucleotides read TGTGCCAGTACATCTCAAACTTCCGACTACGAGCAGTACTTC. Protein: CASTSQTSDYEQYF. The rearrangement links TRBV18 to TRBJ2-7; D remains unclear. Trimming took off 9 bases at V and 3 bases at J, with 18 bases between the two ends. The germline V gene has CDR1 KGHSH and CDR2 LQKENI. The CDR3 has 14 residues.

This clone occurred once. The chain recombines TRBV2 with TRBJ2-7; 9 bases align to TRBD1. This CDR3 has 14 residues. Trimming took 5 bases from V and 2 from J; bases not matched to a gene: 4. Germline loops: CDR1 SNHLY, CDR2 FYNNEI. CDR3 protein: CASSWGQGAYEQYF. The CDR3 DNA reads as TGTGCCAGCAGTTGGGGACAGGGCGCCTACGAGCAGTACTTC.

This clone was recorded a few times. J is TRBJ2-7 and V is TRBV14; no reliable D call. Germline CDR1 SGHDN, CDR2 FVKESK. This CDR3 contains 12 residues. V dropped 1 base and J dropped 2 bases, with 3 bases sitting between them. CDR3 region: CASSQGAYEQYF. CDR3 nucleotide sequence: TGTGCCAGCAGCCAAGGCGCCTACGAGCAGTACTTC.

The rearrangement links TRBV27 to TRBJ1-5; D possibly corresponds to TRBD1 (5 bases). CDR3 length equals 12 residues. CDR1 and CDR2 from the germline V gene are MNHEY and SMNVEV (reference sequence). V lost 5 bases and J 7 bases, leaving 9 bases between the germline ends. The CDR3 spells CASSRGSQPQHF. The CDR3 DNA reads TGTGCCAGCAGTAGGGGCAGCCAGCCCCAGCATTTT.

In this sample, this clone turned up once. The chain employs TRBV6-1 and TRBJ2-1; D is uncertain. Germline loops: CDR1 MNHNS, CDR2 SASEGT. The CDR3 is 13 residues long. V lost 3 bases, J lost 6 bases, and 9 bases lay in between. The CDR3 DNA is TGTGCCAGCAGTGAGCTCCTTTTCAATGAGCAGTTCTTC. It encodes CASSELLFNEQFF.

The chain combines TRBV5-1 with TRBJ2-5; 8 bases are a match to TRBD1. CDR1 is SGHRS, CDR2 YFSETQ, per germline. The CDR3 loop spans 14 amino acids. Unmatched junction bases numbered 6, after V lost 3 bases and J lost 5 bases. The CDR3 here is CASSSRTGWETQYF. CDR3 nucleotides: TGCGCCAGCAGCTCGAGGACAGGGTGGGAGACCCAGTACTTC.

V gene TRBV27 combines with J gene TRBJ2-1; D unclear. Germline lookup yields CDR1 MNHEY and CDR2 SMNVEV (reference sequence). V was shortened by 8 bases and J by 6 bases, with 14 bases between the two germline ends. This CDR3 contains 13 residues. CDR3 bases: TGTGCCAGCTCGCTGGCGTGGGGCAATGAGCAGTTCTTC. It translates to CASSLAWGNEQFF.

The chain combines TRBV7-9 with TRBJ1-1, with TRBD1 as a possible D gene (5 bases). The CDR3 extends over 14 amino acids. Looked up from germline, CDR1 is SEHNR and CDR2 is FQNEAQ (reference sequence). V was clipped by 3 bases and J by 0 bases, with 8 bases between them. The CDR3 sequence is CASSLTEMNTEAFF. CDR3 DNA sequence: TGTGCCAGCAGCTTGACAGAAATGAACACTGAAGCTTTCTTT.

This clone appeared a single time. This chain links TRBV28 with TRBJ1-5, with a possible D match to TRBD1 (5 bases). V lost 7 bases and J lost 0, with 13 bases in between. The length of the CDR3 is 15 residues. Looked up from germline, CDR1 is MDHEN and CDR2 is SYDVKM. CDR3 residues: CASTLGGDSNQPQHF. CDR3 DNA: TGTGCCAGCACCCTGGGGGGGGATAGCAATCAGCCCCAGCATTTT.

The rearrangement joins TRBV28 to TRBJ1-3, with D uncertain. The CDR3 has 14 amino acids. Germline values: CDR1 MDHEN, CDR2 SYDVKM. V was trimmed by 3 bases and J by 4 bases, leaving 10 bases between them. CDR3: CASSFVFQGNTIYF. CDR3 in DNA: TGTGCCAGCAGTTTTGTCTTTCAGGGAAACACCATATATTTT.

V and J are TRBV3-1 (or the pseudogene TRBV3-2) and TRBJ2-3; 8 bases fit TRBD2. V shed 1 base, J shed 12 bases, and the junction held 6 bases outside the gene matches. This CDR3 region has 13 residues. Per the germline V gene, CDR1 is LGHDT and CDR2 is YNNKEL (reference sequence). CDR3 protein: CASSQGRGGPQYF. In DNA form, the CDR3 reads TGTGCCAGCAGCCAAGGTCGGGGGGGGCCACAGTATTTT.

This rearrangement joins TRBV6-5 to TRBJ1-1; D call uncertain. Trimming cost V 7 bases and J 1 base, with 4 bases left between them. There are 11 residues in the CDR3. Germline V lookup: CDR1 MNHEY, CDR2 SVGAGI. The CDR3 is CASTSNTEAFF. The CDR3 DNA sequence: TGTGCCAGCACTTCGAACACTGAAGCTTTCTTT.

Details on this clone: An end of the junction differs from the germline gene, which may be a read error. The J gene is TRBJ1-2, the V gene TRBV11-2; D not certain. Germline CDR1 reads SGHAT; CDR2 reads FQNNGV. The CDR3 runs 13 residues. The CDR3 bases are TGTGCCAGCAGCTCCGGCCCCCTCGAGTGGGGTGCCTTC. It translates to CASSSGPLEWGAF.

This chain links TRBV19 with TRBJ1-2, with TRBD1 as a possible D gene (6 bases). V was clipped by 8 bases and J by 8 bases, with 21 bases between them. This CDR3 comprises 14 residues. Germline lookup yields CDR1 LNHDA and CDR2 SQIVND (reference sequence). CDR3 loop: CASLDRSTRGGYTF. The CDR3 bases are TGTGCCAGTCTGGACAGAAGTACCAGAGGAGGCTACACCTTC.

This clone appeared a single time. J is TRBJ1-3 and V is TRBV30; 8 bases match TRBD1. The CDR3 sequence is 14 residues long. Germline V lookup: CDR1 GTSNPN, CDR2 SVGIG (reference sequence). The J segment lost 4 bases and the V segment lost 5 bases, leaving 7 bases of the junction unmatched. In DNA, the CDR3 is TGTGCCTGGCGACCAGGGGGCTCGGGAAACACCATATATTTT. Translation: CAWRPGGSGNTIYF.

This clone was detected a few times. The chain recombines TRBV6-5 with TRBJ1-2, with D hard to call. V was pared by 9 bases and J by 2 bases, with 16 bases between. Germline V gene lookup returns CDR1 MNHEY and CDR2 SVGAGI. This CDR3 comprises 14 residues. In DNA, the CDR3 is TGTGCCAGGCCTACTGTCCAAGGGAACTATGGCTACACCTTC. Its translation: CARPTVQGNYGYTF.

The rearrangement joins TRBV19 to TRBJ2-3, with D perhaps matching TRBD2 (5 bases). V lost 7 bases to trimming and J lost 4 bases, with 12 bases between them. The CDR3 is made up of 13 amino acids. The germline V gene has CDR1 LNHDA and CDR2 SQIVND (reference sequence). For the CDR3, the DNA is TGTGCCAGTAAGAGGAGGCGGGCAGATACGCAGTATTTT. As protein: CASKRRRADTQYF.

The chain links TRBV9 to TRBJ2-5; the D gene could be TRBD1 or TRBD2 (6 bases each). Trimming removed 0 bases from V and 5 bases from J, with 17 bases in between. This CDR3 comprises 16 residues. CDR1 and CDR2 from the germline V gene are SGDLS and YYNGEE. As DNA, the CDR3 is TGTGCCAGCAGCGTAGCCCCATCCATGGGGGGCGAGACCCAGTACTTC. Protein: CASSVAPSMGGETQYF.

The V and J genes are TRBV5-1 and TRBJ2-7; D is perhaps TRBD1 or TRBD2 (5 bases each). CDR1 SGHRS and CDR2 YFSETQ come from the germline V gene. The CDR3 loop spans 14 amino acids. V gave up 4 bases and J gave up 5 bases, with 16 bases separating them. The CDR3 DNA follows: TGCGCCAGCAGCCCCGGGACCGGCGGTAACGAGCAGTACTTC. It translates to CASSPGTGGNEQYF.

The CDR3 region has the DNA TGTGCCAGTAGTCCCCAGGGAACTGGGGCCAACGTCCTGACTTTC. Its protein product is CASSPQGTGANVLTF. This chain joins TRBV19 and TRBJ2-6; D is possibly TRBD1 (5 bases). Germline V gene sequence: CDR1 LNHDA, CDR2 SQIVND (reference sequence). V was pared by 5 bases and J by 2 bases, with 10 bases between. The CDR3 sequence is 15 residues long.

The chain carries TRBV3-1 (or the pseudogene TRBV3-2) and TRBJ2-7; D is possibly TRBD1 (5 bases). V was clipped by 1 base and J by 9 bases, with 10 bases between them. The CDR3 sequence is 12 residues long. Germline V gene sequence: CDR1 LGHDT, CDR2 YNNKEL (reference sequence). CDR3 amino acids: CASSQGKGMQYF. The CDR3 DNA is TGTGCCAGCAGCCAAGGCAAGGGGATGCAGTACTTC.